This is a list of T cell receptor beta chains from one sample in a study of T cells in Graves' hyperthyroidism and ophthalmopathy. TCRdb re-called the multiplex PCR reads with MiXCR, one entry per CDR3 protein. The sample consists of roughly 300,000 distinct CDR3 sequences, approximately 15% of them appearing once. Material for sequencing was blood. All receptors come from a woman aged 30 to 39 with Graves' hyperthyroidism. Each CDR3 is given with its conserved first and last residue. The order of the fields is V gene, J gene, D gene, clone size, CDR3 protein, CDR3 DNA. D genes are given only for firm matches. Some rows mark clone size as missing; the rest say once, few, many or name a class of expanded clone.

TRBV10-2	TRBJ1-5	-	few	CASSAPGVDSNQPQHF	TGCGCCAGCAGTGCCCCAGGGGTGGATAGCAATCAGCCCCAGCATTTT
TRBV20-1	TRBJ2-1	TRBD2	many	CSARGLADYYNEQFF	TGTAGTGCTAGAGGTCTAGCGGATTACTACAATGAGCAGTTCTTC
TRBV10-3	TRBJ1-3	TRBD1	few	CAISTRQGQGTNTIYF	TGTGCCATCAGCACGAGACAAGGACAGGGAACAAACACCATATATTTT
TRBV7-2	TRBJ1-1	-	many	CASSWRNMNTEAFF	TGTGCCAGCAGCTGGCGAAATATGAACACTGAAGCTTTCTTT
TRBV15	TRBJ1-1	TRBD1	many	CATSRVSPGQVNTEAFF	TGTGCCACCAGCAGAGTCTCCCCGGGACAGGTGAACACTGAAGCTTTCTTT
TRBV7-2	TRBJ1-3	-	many	CASSLVHGGSGNTIYF	TGTGCCAGCAGCTTAGTCCACGGCGGCTCTGGAAACACCATATATTTT
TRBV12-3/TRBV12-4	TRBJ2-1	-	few	CASGAARSADEQFF	TGTGCCAGCGGTGCCGCGCGTTCGGCCGATGAGCAGTTCTTC
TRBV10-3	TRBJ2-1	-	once	CAISDGARGWNEQFF	TGTGCCATCAGTGATGGGGCCCGGGGCTGGAATGAGCAGTTCTTC
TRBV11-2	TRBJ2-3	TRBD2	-	CASTLFYPGTTSGIPDTQYF	TGTGCCAGCACCTTATTCTATCCCGGAACGACTAGCGGGATACCAGATACGCAGTATTTT
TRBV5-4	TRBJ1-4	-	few	CASSLGGAKTDNEKLFF	TGTGCCAGCAGCTTGGGTGGGGCGAAGACTGATAATGAAAAACTGTTTTTT
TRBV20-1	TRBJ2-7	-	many	CSARGDTPGRGRTEQYF	TGCAGTGCTAGGGGGGACACCCCAGGACGGGGGAGGACCGAGCAGTACTTC
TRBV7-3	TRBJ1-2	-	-	CASSDAQGNGYTF	TGTGCCAGCAGTGACGCCCAGGGAAATGGCTACACCTTC
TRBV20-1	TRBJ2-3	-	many	CSAQRDTRSTDTQYF	TGCAGTGCTCAGCGGGACACCCGTAGCACAGATACGCAGTATTTT
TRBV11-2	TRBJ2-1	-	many	CASSLVGTSSYNEQFF	TGTGCCAGCAGCTTAGTTGGGACGTCCTCCTACAATGAGCAGTTCTTC
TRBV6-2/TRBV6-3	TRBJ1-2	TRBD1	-	CASGDSIYGYTF	TGTGCCAGTGGGGACAGCATCTATGGCTACACCTTC
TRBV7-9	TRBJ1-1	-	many	CASSVGWGKMGTEAFF	TGTGCCAGCAGCGTCGGCTGGGGCAAGATGGGCACTGAAGCTTTCTTT
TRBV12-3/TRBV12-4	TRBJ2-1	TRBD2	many	CASSLAGLAGPMGDEQFF	TGTGCCAGCAGTTTAGCGGGGCTAGCGGGACCCATGGGGGATGAGCAGTTCTTC
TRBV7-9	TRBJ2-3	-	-	CASSLTSSGTDTQYF	TGTGCCAGCAGCTTAACGTCTAGCGGCACAGATACGCAGTATTTT
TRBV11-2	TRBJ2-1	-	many	CASTITYNEQFF	TGTGCCAGCACTATTACCTACAATGAGCAGTTCTTC
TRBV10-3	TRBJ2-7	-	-	CAISESSGARYEQYF	TGTGCCATCAGTGAGTCGTCGGGTGCGAGATACGAGCAGTACTTC
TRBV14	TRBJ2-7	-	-	CASSQKFGGTVSYEQYF	TGTGCCAGCAGCCAGAAATTCGGAGGGACGGTCAGTTACGAGCAGTACTTC
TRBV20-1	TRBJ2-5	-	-	CSASIPRGARETQYF	TGCAGTGCTAGCATCCCTAGGGGGGCTAGGGAGACCCAGTACTTC
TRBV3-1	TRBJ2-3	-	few	CASSRRGADTQYF	TGTGCCAGCAGTCGTCGGGGCGCAGATACGCAGTATTTT
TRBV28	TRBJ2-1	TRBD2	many	CASSLLAGPLNEQFF	TGTGCCAGCAGTTTACTAGCGGGACCCCTCAATGAGCAGTTCTTC
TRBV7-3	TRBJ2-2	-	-	CASSLEARRFVNTGELFF	TGTGCCAGCAGCTTAGAAGCTAGAAGGTTCGTGAACACCGGGGAGCTGTTTTTT
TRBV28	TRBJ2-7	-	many	CASSFRLHSYEQYF	TGTGCCAGCAGTTTCCGGCTGCACTCCTACGAGCAGTACTTC
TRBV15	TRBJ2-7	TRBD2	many	CATQAGGGYEQYF	TGTGCCACCCAAGCGGGAGGAGGCTACGAGCAGTACTTC
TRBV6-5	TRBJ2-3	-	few	CASSYRSASSTDTQYF	TGTGCCAGCAGTTATAGATCGGCGTCCAGCACAGATACGCAGTATTTT
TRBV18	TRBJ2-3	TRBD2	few	CASSKREGTDTQYF	TGTGCCAGCTCCAAGCGGGAGGGCACAGATACGCAGTATTTT
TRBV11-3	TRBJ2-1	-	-	CASSLDAFSSWGNEQFF	TGTGCCAGCAGCTTAGACGCCTTCTCCAGTTGGGGGAATGAGCAGTTCTTC
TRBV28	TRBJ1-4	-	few	CASSPPRPGGTNEKLFF	TGTGCCAGCAGCCCCCCTCGGCCCGGGGGAACTAATGAAAAACTGTTTTTT
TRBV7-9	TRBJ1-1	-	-	CASSRTQMNTEAFF	TGTGCCAGCAGCCGGACGCAGATGAACACTGAAGCTTTCTTT
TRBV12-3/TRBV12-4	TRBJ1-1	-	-	CASSQTENTEAFF	TGTGCCAGCAGCCAGACAGAGAACACTGAAGCTTTCTTT
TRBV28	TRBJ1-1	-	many	CASRRTGTSNTEAFF	TGTGCCAGCAGGCGAACCGGGACGTCGAACACTGAAGCTTTCTTT
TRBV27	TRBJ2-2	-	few	CASSSGLTGLAWELFF	TGTGCCAGCAGTTCAGGACTCACTGGGCTTGCCTGGGAGCTGTTTTTT
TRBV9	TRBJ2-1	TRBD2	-	CASSHGTSGRYEQFF	TGTGCCAGCAGCCACGGGACTAGCGGGAGGTATGAGCAGTTCTTC
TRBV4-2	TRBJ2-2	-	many	CASSQVASRGRTGELFF	TGTGCCAGCAGCCAAGTCGCGAGCAGGGGAAGGACCGGGGAGCTGTTTTTT
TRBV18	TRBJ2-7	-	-	CASSPGRTPGEQYF	TGTGCCAGCTCACCGGGACGTACTCCGGGGGAGCAGTACTTC
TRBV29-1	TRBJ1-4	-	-	CSVNVRDIEKLFF	TGCAGCGTAAACGTCCGCGACATTGAAAAACTGTTTTTT
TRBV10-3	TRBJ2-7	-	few	CAISESTPQGWGEQYF	TGTGCCATCAGTGAGTCGACTCCACAGGGTTGGGGCGAGCAGTACTTC
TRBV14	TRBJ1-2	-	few	CASSQETALNYGYTF	TGTGCCAGCAGCCAAGAGACGGCCCTGAACTATGGCTACACCTTC
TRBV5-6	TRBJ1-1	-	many	CASTLLNRANTEAFF	TGTGCCAGCACCCTACTCAACAGGGCCAACACTGAAGCTTTCTTT
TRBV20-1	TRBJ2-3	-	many	CSARDKSSTDTQYF	TGCAGTGCTAGAGATAAGAGTAGCACAGATACGCAGTATTTT
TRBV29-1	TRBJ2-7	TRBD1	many	CSVAGVPPRTGAPEQYF	TGCAGCGTTGCTGGGGTACCCCCGAGGACAGGGGCGCCCGAGCAGTACTTC
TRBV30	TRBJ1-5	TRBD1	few	CAFHPGTGNQPQHF	TGTGCCTTTCATCCCGGGACAGGCAATCAGCCCCAGCATTTT
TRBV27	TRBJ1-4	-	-	CARVPFLVLSNEKLFF	TGTGCCAGGGTCCCCTTTCTGGTACTATCTAATGAAAAACTGTTTTTT
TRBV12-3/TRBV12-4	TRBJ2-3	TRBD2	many	CASSLGGGVKDTQYF	TGTGCCAGCAGTTTGGGCGGGGGAGTAAAAGATACGCAGTATTTT
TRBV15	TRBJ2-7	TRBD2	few	CATREAGRTSYEQYF	TGTGCCACCCGGGAAGCGGGGCGAACTTCCTACGAGCAGTACTTC
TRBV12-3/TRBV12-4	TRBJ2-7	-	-	CASSTPQSSYEQYF	TGTGCCAGCAGTACCCCACAGAGCTCCTACGAGCAGTACTTC
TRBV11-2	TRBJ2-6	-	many	CATRDILSGANVLTF	TGTGCCACCCGGGACATCCTCTCTGGGGCCAACGTCCTGACTTTC
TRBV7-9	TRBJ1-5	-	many	CASSLTGTGSNQPQHF	TGTGCCAGCAGTTTGACCGGGACCGGTAGCAATCAGCCCCAGCATTTT